This T cell receptor beta chain was sequenced for a study of chemoradiotherapy in HPV16-positive cancers. Study details: Functional T-cell assays on a couple of HPV16-positive patients' cells defined candidate HPV-specific clones and common TCR motifs.

The CDR3 has 15 amino acids. Per germline, CDR1 SGDLS and CDR2 YYNGEE. Trimming removed 2 bases from V and 10 bases from J, with 16 bases in between. This clone appeared a few times. Its cognate antigen is unknown. Produced via immunoSEQ multiplex PCR; TCRdb's table is partial and in-frame only. The profile shows 1,500 to 2,000 clones, about three quarters of them singletons. The study's findings and limits: Candidate HPV-specific clones and E7-related TCR motifs grew in tumor during treatment.

The V call is TRBV9, the J call TRBJ1-6; tentatively, D is TRBD1 (6 bases). The specimen comprised tumor tissue, sampled from a patient who underwent chemoradiotherapy. This clonotype originated in a human donor with HPV-associated anogenital cancer. CDR3 amino acids: CASSVEQGGGSPLHF. In DNA form, the CDR3 reads TGTGCCAGCAGCGTGGAACAGGGCGGGGGATCACCCCTCCACTTT.